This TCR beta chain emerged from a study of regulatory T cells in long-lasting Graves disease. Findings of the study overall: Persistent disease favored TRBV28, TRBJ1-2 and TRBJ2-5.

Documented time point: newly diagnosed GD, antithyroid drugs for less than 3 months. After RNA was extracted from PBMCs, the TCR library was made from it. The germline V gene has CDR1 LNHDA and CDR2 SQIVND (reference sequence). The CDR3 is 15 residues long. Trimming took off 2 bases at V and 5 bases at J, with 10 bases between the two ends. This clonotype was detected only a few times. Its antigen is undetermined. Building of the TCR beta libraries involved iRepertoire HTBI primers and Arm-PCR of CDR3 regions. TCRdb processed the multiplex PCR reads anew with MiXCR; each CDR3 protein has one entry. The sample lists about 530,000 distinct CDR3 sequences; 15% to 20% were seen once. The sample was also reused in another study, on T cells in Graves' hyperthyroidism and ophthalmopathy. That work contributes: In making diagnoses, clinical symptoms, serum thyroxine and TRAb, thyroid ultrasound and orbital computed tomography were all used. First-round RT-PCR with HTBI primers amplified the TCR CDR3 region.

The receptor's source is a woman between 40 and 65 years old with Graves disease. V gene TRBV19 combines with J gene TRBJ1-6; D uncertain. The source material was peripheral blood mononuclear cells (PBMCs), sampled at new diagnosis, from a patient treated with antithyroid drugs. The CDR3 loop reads CASSIRDLHNSPLHF. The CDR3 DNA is TGTGCCAGTAGTATAAGAGACTTACATAATTCACCCCTCCACTTT. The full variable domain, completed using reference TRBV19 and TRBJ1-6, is DGGITQSPKYLFRKEGQNVTLSCEQNLNHDAMYWYRQDPGQGLRLIYYSQIVNDFQKGDIAEGYSVSREKKESFPLTVTSAQKNPTAFYLCASSIRDLHNSPLHFGNGTRLTVT.